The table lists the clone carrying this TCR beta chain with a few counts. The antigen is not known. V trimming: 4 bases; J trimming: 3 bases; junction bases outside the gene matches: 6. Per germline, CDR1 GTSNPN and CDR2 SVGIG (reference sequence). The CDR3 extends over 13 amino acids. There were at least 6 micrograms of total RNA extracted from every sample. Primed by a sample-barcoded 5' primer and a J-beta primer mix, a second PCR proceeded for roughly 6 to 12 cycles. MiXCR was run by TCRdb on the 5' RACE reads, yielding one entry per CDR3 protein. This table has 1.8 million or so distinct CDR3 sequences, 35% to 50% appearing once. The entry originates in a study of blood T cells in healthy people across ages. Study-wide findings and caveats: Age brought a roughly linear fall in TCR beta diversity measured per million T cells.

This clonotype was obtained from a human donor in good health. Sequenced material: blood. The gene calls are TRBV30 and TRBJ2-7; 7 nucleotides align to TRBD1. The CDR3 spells CAWKQGTYYEQYF. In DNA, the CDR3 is TGTGCCTGGAAACAGGGGACCTACTACGAGCAGTACTTC. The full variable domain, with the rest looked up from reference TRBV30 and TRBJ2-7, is SQTIHQWPATLVQPVGSPLSLECTVEGTSNPNLYWYRQAAGRGLQLLFYSVGIGQISSEVPQNLSASRPQDRQFILSSKKLLLSDSGFYLCAWKQGTYYEQYFGPGTRLTVT.